This T cell receptor (beta chain) appears in the sequencing data of a study of control samples from healthy donors and cancer patients. Data came from immunoSEQ multiplex PCR; TCRdb stores just in-frame clones and leaves some out. The data show about 89,000 clones, about 84% seen once. This TCR was sampled from a woman in her 40s in good health. The material sequenced was blood.

CDR3 in DNA: TGCGCCAGCAGGGATTCGGATACTGAAGCTTTCTTT. Translated: CASRDSDTEAFF. The chain combines TRBV10-2 with TRBJ1-1; D not resolved. This CDR3 has 12 amino acids. The germline V gene has CDR1 WSHSY and CDR2 SAAADI. Trimming left V 6 bases short and J 5 bases short, with 10 bases between.